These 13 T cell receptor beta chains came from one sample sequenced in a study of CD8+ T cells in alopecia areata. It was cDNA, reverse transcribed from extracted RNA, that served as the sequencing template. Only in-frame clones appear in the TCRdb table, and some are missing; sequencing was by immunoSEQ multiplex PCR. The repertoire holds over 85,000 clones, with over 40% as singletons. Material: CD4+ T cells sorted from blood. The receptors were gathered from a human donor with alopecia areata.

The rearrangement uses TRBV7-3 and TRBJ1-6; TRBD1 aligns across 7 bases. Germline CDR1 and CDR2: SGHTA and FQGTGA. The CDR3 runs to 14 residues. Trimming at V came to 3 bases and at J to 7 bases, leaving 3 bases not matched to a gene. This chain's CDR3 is CASSFGTANSPLHF. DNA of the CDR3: TGTGCCAGCAGCTTCGGGACAGCGAATTCACCCCTCCACTTT.

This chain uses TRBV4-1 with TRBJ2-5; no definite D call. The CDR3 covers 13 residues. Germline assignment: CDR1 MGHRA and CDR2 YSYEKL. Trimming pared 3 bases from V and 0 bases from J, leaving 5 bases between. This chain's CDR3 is CASSHLYQETQYF. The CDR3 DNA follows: TGCGCCAGCAGCCACCTGTACCAAGAGACCCAGTACTTC.

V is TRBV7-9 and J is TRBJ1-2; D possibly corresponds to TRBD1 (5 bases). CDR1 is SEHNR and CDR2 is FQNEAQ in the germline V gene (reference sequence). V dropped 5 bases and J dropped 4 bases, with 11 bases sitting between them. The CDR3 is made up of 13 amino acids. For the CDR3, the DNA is TGTGCCAGCAGCCCACAGGACTTCTATGGCTACACCTTC. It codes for CASSPQDFYGYTF.

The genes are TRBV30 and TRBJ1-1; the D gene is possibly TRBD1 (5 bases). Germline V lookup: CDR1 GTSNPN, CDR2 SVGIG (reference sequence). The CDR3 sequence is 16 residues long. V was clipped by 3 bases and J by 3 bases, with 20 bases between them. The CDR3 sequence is CAWRLQGGSRDTEAFF. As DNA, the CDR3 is TGTGCCTGGAGACTGCAGGGAGGTTCGAGGGACACTGAAGCTTTCTTT.

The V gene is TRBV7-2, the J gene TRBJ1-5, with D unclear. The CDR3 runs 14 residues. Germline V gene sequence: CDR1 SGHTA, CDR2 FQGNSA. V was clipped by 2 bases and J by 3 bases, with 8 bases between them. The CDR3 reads CASSLPGNNQPQHF. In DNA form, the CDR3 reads TGTGCCAGCAGCTTACCGGGCAACAATCAGCCCCAGCATTTT.

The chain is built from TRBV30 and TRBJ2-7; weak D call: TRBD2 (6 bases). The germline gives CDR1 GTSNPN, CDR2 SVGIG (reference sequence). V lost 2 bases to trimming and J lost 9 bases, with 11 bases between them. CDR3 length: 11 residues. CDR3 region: CAWSPRDLQYF. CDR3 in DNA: TGTGCCTGGAGTCCCCGGGACTTGCAGTACTTC.

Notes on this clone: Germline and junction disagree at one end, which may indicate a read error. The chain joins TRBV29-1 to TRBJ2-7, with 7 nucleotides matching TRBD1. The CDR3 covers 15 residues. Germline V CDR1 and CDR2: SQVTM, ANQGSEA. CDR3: CSVEVRDRVSHEQYF. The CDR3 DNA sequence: TGCAGCGTTGAAGTGCGTGACAGGGTCTCCCACGAGCAGTACTTC.

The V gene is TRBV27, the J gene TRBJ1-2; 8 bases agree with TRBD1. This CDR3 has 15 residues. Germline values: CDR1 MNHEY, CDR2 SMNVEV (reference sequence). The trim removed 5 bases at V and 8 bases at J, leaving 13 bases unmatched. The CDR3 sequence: CASSKTRDRHGGYTF. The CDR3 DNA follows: TGTGCCAGCAGTAAAACCCGGGACAGGCATGGCGGCTACACCTTC.

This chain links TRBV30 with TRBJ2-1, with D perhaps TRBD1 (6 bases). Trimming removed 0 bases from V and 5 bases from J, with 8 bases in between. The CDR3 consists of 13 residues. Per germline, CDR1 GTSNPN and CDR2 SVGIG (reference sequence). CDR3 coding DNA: TGTGCCTGGAGTGTACACAGGGACAATGAGCAGTTCTTC. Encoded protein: CAWSVHRDNEQFF.

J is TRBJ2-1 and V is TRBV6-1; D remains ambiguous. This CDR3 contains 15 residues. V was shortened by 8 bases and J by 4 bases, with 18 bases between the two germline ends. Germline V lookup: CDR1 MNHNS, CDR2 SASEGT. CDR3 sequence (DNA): TGTGCCAGCGAGGACGCTACCTATCGATACAATGAGCAGTTCTTC. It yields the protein CASEDATYRYNEQFF.

The CDR3 DNA reads as TGTGCCAGCAGTGAAAGGCGGGAGGGCCGGGAGACCCAGTACTTC. This gives the protein CASSERREGRETQYF. This sequence joins TRBV28 and TRBJ2-5; 9 positions agree with TRBD2. Looked up from germline, CDR1 is MDHEN and CDR2 is SYDVKM. The trim removed 5 bases at V and 5 bases at J, leaving 9 bases unmatched. The CDR3 covers 15 residues.

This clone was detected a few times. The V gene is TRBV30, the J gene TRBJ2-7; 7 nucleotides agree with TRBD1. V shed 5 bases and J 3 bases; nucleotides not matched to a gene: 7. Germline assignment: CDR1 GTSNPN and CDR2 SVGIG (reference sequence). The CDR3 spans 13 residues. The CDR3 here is CAWAGTVDYEQYF. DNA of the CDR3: TGTGCCTGGGCCGGGACAGTCGACTACGAGCAGTACTTC.

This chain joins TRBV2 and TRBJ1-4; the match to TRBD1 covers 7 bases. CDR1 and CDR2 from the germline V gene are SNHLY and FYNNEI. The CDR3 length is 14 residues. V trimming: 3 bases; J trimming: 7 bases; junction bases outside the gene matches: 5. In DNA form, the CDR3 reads TGTGCCAGCAGTGAGACAGGGTTGGGTGAAAAACTGTTTTTT. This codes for CASSETGLGEKLFF.